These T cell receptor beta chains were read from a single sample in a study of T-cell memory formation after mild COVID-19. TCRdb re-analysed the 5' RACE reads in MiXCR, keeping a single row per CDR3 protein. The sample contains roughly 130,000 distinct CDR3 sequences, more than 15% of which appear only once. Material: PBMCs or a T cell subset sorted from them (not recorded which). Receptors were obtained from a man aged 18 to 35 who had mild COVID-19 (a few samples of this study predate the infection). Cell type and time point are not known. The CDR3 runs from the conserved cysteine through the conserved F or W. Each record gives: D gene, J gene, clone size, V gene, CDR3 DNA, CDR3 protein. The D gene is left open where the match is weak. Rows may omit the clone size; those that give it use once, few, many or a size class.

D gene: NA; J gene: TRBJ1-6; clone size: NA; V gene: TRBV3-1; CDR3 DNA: TGTGCCAGCAGCGGCGGGGGAGGAAATTCACCCCTCCACTTT; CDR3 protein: CASSGGGGNSPLHF
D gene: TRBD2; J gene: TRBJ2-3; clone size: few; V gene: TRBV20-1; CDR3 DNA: TGCAGTGCGGGCCTTAAGCGGGGGCCTCCCTTTACGCAGTATTTT; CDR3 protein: CSAGLKRGPPFTQYF
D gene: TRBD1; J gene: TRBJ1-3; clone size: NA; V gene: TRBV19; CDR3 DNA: TGTGCCACCGGGGACAGGAGCTCTGGAAACACCATATATTTT; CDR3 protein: CATGDRSSGNTIYF
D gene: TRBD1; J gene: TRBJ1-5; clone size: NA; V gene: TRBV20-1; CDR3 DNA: TGCAGTGCTGCTGGACAGGGTAGGAGCAATCAGCCCCAGCATTTT; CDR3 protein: CSAAGQGRSNQPQHF
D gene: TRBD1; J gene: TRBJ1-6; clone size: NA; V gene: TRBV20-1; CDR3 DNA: TGCAGTGCTAGGGATCGGGGGACAGGTGATTCACCCCTCCACTTT; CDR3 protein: CSARDRGTGDSPLHF
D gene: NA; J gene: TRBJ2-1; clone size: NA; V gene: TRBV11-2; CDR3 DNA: TGTGCCAGCAGCCAGGTGCAGGGGCCGTACAATGAGCAGTTCTTC; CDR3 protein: CASSQVQGPYNEQFF
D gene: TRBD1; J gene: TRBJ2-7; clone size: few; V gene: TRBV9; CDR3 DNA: TGTGCCAGCAGCGGACGACAGGGAACCACCTACGAGCAGTACTTC; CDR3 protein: CASSGRQGTTYEQYF
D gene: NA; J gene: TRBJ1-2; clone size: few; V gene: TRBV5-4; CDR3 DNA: TGTGCCAGCAGCTTGGCCGCAGGGGTATACTATGGCTACACCTTC; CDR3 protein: CASSLAAGVYYGYTF
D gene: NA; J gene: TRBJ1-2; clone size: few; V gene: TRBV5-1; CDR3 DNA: TGCGCCAGCAGCTTGGACCGCGTGAATAACTATGGCTACACCTTC; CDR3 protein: CASSLDRVNNYGYTF
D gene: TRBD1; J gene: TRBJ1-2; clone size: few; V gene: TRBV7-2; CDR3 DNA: TGTGCCAGCAGCCAGGACAGGGCCTTTGGCTACACCTTC; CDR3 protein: CASSQDRAFGYTF
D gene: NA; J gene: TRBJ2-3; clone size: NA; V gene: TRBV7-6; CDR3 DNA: TGTGCCAGCAGCTTAGAGGGGCAAGATACGCAGTATTTT; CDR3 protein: CASSLEGQDTQYF
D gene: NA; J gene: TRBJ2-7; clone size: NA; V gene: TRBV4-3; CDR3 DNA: TGCGCCAGCAGCCAGGGCCGGGCTGGATTCTACGAGCAGTACTTC; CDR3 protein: CASSQGRAGFYEQYF
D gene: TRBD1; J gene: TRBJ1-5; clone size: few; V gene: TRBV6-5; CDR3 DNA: TGTGCCAGCAGGCGGGACAGATACAGTCAGCCCCAGCATTTT; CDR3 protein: CASRRDRYSQPQHF
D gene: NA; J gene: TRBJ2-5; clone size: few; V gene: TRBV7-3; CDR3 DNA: TGTGCCAGCAGCTTGAACCCCGGGCACCAAGAGACCCAGTACTTC; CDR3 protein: CASSLNPGHQETQYF
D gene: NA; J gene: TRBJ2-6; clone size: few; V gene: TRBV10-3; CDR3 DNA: TGTGCCATCAAGAGGGACTCTGGGGCCAACGTCCTGACTTTC; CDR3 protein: CAIKRDSGANVLTF
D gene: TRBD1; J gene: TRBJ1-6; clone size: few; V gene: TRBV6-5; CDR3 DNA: TGTGCCAGCAGTCGTAGGGGAACAGGGGGATCACCCCTCCACTTT; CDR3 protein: CASSRRGTGGSPLHF
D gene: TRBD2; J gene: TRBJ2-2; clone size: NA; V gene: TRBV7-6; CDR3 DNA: TGTGCCAGCAGCTTGGGGGGGAGAAACACCGGGGAGCTGTTTTTT; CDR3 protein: CASSLGGRNTGELFF
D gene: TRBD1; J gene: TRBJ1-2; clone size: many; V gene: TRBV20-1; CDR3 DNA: TGCAGTGCTAGAGATCTCGGACAGGCGCTGAAAGGTGGCTACACCTTC; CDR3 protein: CSARDLGQALKGGYTF
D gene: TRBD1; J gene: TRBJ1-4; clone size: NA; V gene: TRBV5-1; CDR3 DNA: TGCGCCAGCAGCAGCAGGGGGAGGGATGAAAAACTGTTTTTT; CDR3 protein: CASSSRGRDEKLFF
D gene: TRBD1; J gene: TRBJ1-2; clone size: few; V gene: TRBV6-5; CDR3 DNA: TGTGCCAGCAGTGCGACAGGGAACTATGGCTACACCTTC; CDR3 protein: CASSATGNYGYTF
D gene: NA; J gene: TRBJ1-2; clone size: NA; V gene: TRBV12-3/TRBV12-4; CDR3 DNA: TGTGCCAGCAGTTCCTTGGGCCCCGGCTACACCTTC; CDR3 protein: CASSSLGPGYTF
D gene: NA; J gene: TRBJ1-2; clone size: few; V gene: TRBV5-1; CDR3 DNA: TGCGCCAGCAGCTTGAGTCAGGCGGGCGGTGGCTACACCTTC; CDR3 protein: CASSLSQAGGGYTF
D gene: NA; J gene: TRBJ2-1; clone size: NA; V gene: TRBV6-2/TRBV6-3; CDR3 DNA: TGTGCCAGCACTCCCCGGAGGGGGTCTAGCTCCTACAATGAGCAGTTCTTC; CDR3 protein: CASTPRRGSSSYNEQFF
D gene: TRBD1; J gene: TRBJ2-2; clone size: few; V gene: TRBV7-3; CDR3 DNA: TGTGCCAGCAGTCACCGACAGGGACCAGACACCGGGGAGCTGTTTTTT; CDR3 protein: CASSHRQGPDTGELFF
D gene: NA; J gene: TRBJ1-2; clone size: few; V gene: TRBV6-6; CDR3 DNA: TGTGCCAGCAGTTTACAGTATGGCTACACCTTC; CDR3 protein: CASSLQYGYTF
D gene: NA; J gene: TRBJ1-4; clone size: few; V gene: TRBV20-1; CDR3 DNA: TGCAGTGCCCAAGATACAGGGATTGTGGGAAAACTGTTTTTT; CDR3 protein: CSAQDTGIVGKLFF
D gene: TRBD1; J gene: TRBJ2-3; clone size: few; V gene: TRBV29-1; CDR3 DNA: TGCAGCGTTGAAGAGACAGGGGGCTGGACAGATACGCAGTATTTT; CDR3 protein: CSVEETGGWTDTQYF
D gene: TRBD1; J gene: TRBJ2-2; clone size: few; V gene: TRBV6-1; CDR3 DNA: TGTGCCAGCAGTGAAGTGGGACAGGGGTCCGGGGAGCTGTTTTTT; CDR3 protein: CASSEVGQGSGELFF
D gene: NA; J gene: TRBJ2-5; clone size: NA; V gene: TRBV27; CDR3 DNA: TGTGCCAGCAGTCAATCCGGGCCAAGAGAGACCCAGTACTTC; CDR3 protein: CASSQSGPRETQYF
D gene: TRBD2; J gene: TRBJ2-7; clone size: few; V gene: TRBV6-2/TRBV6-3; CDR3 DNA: TGTGCCAGCAGAGACGCATCTAGCGGGAGGACCTACGAGCAGTACTTC; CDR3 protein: CASRDASSGRTYEQYF
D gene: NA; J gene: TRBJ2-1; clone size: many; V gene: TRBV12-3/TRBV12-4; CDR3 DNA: TGTGCCAGCACCCTACAGGGATTCAACAATGAGCAGTTCTTC; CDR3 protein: CASTLQGFNNEQFF
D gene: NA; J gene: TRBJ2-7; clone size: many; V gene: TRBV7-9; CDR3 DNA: TGTGCCAGCAGCTCGCTAGGTGCGGACTACGAGCAGTACTTC; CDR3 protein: CASSSLGADYEQYF
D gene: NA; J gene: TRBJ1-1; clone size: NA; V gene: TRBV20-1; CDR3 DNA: TGCAGTGCACAACAGGCGAACACTGAAGCTTTCTTT; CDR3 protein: CSAQQANTEAFF
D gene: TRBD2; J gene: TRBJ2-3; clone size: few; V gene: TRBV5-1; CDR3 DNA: TGCGCCAGCAGCTTGACGGCTAGCGGAGATACGCAGTATTTT; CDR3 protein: CASSLTASGDTQYF
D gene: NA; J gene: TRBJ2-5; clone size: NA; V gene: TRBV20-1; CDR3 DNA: TGCAGTGCTAGTCCCCCCGCGTTCCAAGAGACCCAGTACTTC; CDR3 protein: CSASPPAFQETQYF
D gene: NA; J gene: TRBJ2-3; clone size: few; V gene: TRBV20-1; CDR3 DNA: TGCAGTGCTAGAGATCAGGACCCCACAGATACGCAGTATTTT; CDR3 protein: CSARDQDPTDTQYF
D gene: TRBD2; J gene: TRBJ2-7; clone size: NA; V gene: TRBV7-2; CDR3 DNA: TGTGCCAGCAGCTCCGCCAGCGGGGGGGTCCCCTACGAGCAGTACTTC; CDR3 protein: CASSSASGGVPYEQYF
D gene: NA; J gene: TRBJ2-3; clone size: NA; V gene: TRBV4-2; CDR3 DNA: TGCGCCAGCAGCCAAGAATCCAGGGCCGCCGGCACAGATACGCAGTATTTT; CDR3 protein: CASSQESRAAGTDTQYF
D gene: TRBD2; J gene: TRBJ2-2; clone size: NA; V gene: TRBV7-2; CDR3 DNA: TGTGCCAGCAGCCGCCTAGCGGGAGGGTCGCCCGAGAAGGCCGGGGAGCTGTTTTTT; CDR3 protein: CASSRLAGGSPEKAGELFF
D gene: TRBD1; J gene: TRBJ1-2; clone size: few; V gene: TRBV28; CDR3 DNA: TGTGCCAGCAGTTTCAGGGGGAGGCCTAACTATGGCTACACCTTC; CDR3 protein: CASSFRGRPNYGYTF
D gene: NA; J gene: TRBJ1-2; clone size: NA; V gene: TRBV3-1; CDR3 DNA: TGTGCCAGCAGCCAAGAATCGGACAGCTATGGCTACACCTTC; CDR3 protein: CASSQESDSYGYTF
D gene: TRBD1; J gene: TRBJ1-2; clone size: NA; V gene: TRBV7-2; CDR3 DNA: TGTGCCAGCAGCACCGGACAGGGGCTCTATGGCTACACCTTC; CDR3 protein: CASSTGQGLYGYTF
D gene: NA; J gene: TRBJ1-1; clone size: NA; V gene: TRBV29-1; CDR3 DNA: TGCAGCGTTGATGACGGGCACACTGAAGCTTTCTTT; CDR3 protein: CSVDDGHTEAFF
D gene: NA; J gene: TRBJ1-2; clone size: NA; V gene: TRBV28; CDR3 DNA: TGTGCCACCCGAACAGGCTACACCTTC; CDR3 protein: CATRTGYTF
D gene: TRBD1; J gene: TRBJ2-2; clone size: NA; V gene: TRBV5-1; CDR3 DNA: TGCGCCAGCAGCTCCGGGACAGGTTGGACCGGGGAGCTGTTTTTT; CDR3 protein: CASSSGTGWTGELFF
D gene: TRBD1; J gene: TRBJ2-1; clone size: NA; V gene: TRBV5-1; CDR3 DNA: TGCGCCAGCAGCTTGCTGACAGGGAACTACAATGAGCAGTTCTTC; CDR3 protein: CASSLLTGNYNEQFF
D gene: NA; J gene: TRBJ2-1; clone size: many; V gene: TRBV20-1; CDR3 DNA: TGCAGTGCTAGAGAAAGAGGGTCCTTTTACAATGAGCAGTTCTTC; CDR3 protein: CSARERGSFYNEQFF
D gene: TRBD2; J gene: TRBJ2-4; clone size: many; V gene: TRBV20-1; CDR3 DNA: TGCAGTGCAAGAAACCCACGGGGGGGTTATGGAAACATTCAGTACTTC; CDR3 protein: CSARNPRGGYGNIQYF
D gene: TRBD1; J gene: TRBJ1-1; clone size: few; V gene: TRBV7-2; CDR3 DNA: TGTGCCAGCAGCTTAGCGAGGGGGACAGGTAACACTGAAGCTTTCTTT; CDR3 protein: CASSLARGTGNTEAFF
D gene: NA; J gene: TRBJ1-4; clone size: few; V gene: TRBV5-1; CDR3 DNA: TGCGCCAGCAGCTTGAAGAGGGATGAAAAACTGTTTTTT; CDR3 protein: CASSLKRDEKLFF